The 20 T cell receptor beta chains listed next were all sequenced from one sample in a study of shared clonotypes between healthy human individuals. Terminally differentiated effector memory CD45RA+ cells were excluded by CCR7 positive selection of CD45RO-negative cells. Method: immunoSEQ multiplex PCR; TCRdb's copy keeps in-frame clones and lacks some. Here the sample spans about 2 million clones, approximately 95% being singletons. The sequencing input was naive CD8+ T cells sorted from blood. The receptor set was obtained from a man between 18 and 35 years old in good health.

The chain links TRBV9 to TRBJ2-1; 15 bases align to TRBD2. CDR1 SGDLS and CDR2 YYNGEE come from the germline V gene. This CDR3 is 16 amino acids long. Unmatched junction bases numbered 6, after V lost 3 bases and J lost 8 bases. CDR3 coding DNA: TGTGCCAGCAGCGCCGGACTAGCGGGAGGGCGTTATGAGCAGTTCTTC. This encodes CASSAGLAGGRYEQFF.

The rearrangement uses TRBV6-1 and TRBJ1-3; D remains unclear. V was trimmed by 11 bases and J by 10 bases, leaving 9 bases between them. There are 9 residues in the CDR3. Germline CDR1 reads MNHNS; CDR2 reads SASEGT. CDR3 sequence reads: CAGKETIYF. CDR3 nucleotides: TGTGCCGGAAAGGAGACCATATATTTT.

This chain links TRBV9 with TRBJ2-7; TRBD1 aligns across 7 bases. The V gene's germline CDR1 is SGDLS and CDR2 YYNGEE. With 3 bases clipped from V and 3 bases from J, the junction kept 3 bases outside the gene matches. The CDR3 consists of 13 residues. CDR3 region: CASSATGDYEQYF. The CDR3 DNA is TGTGCCAGCAGCGCCACAGGGGACTACGAGCAGTACTTC.

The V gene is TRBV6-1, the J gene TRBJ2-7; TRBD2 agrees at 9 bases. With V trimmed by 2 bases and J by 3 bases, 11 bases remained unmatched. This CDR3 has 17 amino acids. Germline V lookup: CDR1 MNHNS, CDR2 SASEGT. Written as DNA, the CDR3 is TGTGCCAGCAGTGAAATTAAATCTAGCGGGATCTTCTACGAGCAGTACTTC. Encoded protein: CASSEIKSSGIFYEQYF.

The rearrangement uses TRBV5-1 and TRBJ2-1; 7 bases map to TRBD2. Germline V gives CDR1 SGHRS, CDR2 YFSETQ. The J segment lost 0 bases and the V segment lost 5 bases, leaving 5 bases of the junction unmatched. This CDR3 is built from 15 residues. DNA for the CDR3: TGCGCCAGCAGTCGGGAGGTCGTCTCCTACAATGAGCAGTTCTTC. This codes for CASSREVVSYNEQFF.

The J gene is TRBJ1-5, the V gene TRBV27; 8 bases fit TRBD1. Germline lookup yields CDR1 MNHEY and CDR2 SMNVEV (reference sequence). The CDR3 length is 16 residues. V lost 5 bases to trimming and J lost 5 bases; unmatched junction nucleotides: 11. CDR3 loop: CASSPSTGVIDQPQHF. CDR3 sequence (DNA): TGTGCCAGCAGTCCCTCGACAGGGGTTATCGATCAGCCCCAGCATTTT.

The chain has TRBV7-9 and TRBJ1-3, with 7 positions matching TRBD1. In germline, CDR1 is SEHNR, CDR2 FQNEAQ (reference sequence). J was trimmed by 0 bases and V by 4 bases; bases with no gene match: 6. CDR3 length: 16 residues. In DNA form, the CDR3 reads TGTGCCAGCAGCTCGGACAGGTACCTCTCTGGAAACACCATATATTTT. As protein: CASSSDRYLSGNTIYF.

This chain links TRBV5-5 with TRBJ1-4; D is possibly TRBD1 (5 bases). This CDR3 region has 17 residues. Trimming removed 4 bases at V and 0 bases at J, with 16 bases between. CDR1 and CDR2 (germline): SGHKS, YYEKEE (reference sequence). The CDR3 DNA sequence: TGTGCCAGCAGCCAAGGACATACCGCTGCAACTAATGAAAAACTGTTTTTT. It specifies CASSQGHTAATNEKLFF. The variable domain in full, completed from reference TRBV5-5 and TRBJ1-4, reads DAGVTQSPTHLIKTRGQQVTLRCSPISGHKSVSWYQQVLGQGPQFIFQYYEKEERGRGNFPDRFSARQFPNYSSELNVNALLLGDSALYLCASSQGHTAATNEKLFFGSGTQLSVL.

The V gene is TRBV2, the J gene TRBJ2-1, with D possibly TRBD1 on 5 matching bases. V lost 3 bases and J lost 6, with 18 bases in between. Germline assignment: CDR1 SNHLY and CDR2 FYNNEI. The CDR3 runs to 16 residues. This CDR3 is CASSEYPGKNFNEQFF. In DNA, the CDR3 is TGTGCCAGCAGTGAGTATCCAGGGAAAAACTTCAATGAGCAGTTCTTC. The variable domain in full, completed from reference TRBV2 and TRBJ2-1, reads EPEVTQTPSHQVTQMGQEVILRCVPISNHLYFYWYRQILGQKVEFLVSFYNNEISEKSEIFDDQFSVERPDGSNFTLKIRSTKLEDSAMYFCASSEYPGKNFNEQFFGPGTRLTVL.

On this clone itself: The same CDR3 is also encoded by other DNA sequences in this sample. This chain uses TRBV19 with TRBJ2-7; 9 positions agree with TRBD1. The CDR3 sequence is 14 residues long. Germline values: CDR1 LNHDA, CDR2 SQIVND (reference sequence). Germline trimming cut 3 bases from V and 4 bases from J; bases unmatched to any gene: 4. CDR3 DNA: TGTGCCAGTAGTATCGGGGACAGGGTGTACGAGCAGTACTTC. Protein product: CASSIGDRVYEQYF.

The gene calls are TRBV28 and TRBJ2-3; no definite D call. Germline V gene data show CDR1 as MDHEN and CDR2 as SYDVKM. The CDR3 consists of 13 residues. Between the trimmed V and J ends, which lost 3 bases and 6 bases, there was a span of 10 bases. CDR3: CASSFELTDTQYF. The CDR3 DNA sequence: TGTGCCAGCAGTTTCGAGTTGACGGATACGCAGTATTTT.

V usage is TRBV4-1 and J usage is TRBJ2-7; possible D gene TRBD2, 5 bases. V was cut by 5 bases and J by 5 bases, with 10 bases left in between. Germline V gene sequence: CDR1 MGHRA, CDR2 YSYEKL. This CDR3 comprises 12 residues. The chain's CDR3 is CASSSGSNEQYF. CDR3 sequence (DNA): TGCGCCAGCAGCTCTGGGAGTAACGAGCAGTACTTC.

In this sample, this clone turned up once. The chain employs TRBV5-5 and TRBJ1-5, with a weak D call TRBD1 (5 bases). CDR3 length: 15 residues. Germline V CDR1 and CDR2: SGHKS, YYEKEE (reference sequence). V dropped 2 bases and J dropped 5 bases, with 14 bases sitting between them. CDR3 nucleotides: TGTGCCAGCAGCTTTACTACGGGGGAATATCAGCCCCAGCATTTT. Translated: CASSFTTGEYQPQHF.

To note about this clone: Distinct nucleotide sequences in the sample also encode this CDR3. This CDR3 reads CASSLTGTGELFF. The CDR3 coding sequence is TGTGCCAGCAGTTTAACGGGCACCGGGGAGCTGTTTTTT. The chain uses TRBV27 and TRBJ2-2; D remains ambiguous. CDR3 length equals 13 residues. Looked up from germline, CDR1 is MNHEY and CDR2 is SMNVEV (reference sequence). Trimming took 2 bases from V and 4 from J, leaving 5 bases between them.

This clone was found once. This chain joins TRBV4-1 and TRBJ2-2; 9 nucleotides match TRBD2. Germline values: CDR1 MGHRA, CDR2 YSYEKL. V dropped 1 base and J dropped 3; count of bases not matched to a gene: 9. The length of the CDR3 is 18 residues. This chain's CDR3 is CASSQAPSGALDTGELFF. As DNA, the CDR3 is TGCGCCAGCAGCCAAGCTCCTAGCGGGGCCTTAGACACCGGGGAGCTGTTTTTT.

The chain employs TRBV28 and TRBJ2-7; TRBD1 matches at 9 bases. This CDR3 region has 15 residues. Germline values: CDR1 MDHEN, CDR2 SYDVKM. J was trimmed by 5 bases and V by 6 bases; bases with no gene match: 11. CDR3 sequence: CASRETGTGSHEQYF. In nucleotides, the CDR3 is TGTGCCAGCAGAGAAACCGGGACAGGGTCCCACGAGCAGTACTTC. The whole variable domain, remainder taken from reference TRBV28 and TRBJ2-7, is DVKVTQSSRYLVKRTGEKVFLECVQDMDHENMFWYRQDPGLGLRLIYFSYDVKMKEKGDIPEGYSVSREKKERFSLILESASTNQTSMYLCASRETGTGSHEQYFGPGTRLTVT.

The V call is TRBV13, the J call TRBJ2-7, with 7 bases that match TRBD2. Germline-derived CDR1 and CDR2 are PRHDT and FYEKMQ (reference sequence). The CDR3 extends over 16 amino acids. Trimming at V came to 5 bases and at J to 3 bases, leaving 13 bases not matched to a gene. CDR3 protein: CASSNHAGLVVYEQYF. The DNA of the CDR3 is TGTGCCAGCAGCAATCATGCAGGACTAGTTGTCTACGAGCAGTACTTC.

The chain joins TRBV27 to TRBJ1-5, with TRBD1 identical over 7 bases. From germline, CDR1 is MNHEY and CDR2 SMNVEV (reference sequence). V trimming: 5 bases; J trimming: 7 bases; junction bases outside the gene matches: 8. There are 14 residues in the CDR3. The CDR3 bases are TGTGCCAGCAGTGAAAACAGGGGTGAGCAGCCCCAGCATTTT. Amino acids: CASSENRGEQPQHF.

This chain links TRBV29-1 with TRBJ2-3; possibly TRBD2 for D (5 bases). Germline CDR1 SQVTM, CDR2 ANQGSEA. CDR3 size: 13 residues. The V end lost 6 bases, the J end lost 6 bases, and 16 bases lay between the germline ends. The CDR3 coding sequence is TGCAGCGTGGCCGGTGACTATCCGGATACGCAGTATTTT. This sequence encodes CSVAGDYPDTQYF.

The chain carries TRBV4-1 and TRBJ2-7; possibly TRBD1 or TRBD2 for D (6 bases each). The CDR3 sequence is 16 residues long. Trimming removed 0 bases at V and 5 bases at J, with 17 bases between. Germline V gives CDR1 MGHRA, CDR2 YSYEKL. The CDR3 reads CASSQDRGRINDEQYF. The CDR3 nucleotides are TGCGCCAGCAGCCAAGACCGGGGGCGAATCAACGACGAGCAGTACTTC.